Below are 22 T cell receptor beta chains sequenced from a single sample in a study of blood T cell repertoires in COVID-19 (dated by TCRdb to the early 2020s). The library was obtained by the immunoSEQ multiplex PCR assay. In TCRdb, the immuneACCESS table is reduced to in-frame sequences with V and J assigned. These tables do not hold every clone; where another copy was compared, an unresolved V gene accounts for under half, and the others remain unexplained. The sample contains roughly 210,000 clones, around four fifths of them found a single time. The biggest ten clones account for roughly a tenth of the sample. The sequencing sample was made of peripheral blood. Receptors originate from a woman older than 75 with COVID-19, enrolled during active disease.

V usage is TRBV3-1 (or the pseudogene TRBV3-2) and J usage is TRBJ1-5; TRBD1 matches 10 bases. CDR3 size: 16 residues. J was trimmed by 4 bases and V by 3 bases; bases with no gene match: 6. Germline V CDR1 and CDR2: LGHDT, YNNKEL (reference sequence). CDR3 sequence (DNA): TGTGCCAGCAGCCAGTCCGGGACAGGGGCAAATCAGCCCCAGCATTTT. This codes for CASSQSGTGANQPQHF.

Here the CDR3 reads CASSLFGQGGSRTEAFF. In DNA form, the CDR3 reads TGTGCCAGCAGTTTATTCGGACAGGGTGGGTCGCGCACTGAAGCTTTCTTT. The genes are TRBV27 and TRBJ1-1, with TRBD1 identical over 8 bases. The germline gives CDR1 MNHEY, CDR2 SMNVEV (reference sequence). The J segment lost 4 bases and the V segment lost 1 base, leaving 11 bases of the junction unmatched. CDR3 length: 17 amino acids.

This rearrangement joins TRBV5-8 to TRBJ1-2; possibly TRBD1 for D (5 bases). CDR3 length equals 15 residues. V lost 0 bases and J lost 4, with 13 bases in between. The germline CDR1 and CDR2 sequences are SGHTS and YDEGEE. The DNA for the CDR3 is TGTGCCAGCAGCTTGGAGATCATCGGGGGCTATGGCTACACCTTC. Its protein product is CASSLEIIGGYGYTF.

The chain joins TRBV12-3 or TRBV12-4 to TRBJ2-1; 7 nucleotides agree with TRBD2. The CDR3 contains 13 residues. The J segment lost 8 bases and the V segment lost 8 bases, leaving 9 bases of the junction unmatched. CDR3 residues: CASWQGGRDEQFF. CDR3 DNA: TGTGCCAGCTGGCAGGGAGGGAGGGATGAGCAGTTCTTC.

The chain couples TRBV12-3 or TRBV12-4 to TRBJ1-6; 9 bases line up with TRBD1. The V gene end was trimmed by 4 bases and the J gene end by 10 bases; junction bases not matched to a gene: 2. The CDR3 spans 13 residues. CDR3 in amino acids: CASSWDRDSPLHF. CDR3 DNA sequence: TGTGCCAGCAGTTGGGACAGGGACTCACCCCTCCACTTT.

The chain is built from TRBV5-5 and TRBJ1-1; 8 bases are a match to TRBD1. Germline CDR1 is SGHKS and CDR2 is YYEKEE (reference sequence). The CDR3 is made up of 16 amino acids. Trimming at V came to 0 bases and at J to 2 bases, leaving 6 bases not matched to a gene. The CDR3 here is CASSLGAGGKNTEAFF. CDR3 nucleotide sequence: TGTGCCAGCAGCTTGGGGGCAGGGGGCAAAAACACTGAAGCTTTCTTT.

The rearrangement links TRBV11-3 to TRBJ2-1; 11 bases agree with TRBD2. This CDR3 contains 17 residues. Trimming cost V 5 bases and J 10 bases; bases outside gene matches: 16. Germline V gives CDR1 SGHNT, CDR2 YENEEA. The CDR3, as DNA: TGTGCCAGCAGCCGAACACCCAAATTAGCGGGGGGGCAAGAGCAGTTCTTC. Translating it yields CASSRTPKLAGGQEQFF.

The CDR3 protein is CASRPVQGSLQHF. CDR3 in DNA: TGTGCCAGCAGGCCGGTACAGGGTAGCCTTCAGCATTTT. The chain has TRBV6-5 and TRBJ1-5, with a weak D call TRBD1 (6 bases). Per the germline V gene, CDR1 is MNHEY and CDR2 is SVGAGI. V was shortened by 6 bases and J by 13 bases, with 19 bases between the two germline ends. The CDR3 totals 13 residues.

This sequence joins TRBV18 and TRBJ1-1; D possibly corresponds to TRBD1 (5 bases). Germline values: CDR1 KGHSH, CDR2 LQKENI. The CDR3 is made up of 14 amino acids. The V end lost 1 base, the J end lost 5 bases, and 11 bases lay between the germline ends. DNA for the CDR3: TGTGCCAGCTCACCACAAAAAGGGGATACTGAAGCTTTCTTT. Encoded protein: CASSPQKGDTEAFF. The variable domain in full, completed from reference TRBV18 and TRBJ1-1, reads NAGVMQNPRHLVRRRGQEARLRCSPMKGHSHVYWYRQLPEEGLKFMVYLQKENIIDESGMPKERFSAEFPKEGPSILRIQQVVRGDSAAYFCASSPQKGDTEAFFGQGTRLTVV.

The chain combines TRBV18 with TRBJ2-7, with D possibly TRBD1 on 6 matching bases. CDR3 size: 13 residues. Trimming cost V 6 bases and J 1 base, with 10 bases left between them. Germline-derived CDR1 and CDR2 are KGHSH and LQKENI. In DNA, the CDR3 is TGTGCCAGCTCCCCGGACAGTTCCTACGAGCAGTACGTC. It specifies CASSPDSSYEQYV.

The rearrangement links TRBV5-1 to TRBJ1-2; 10 bases map to TRBD1. The ends lost 4 bases at V and 5 bases at J; junction bases unmatched: 8. Germline V gene lookup returns CDR1 SGHRS and CDR2 YFSETQ. This CDR3 comprises 15 residues. In DNA form, the CDR3 reads TGCGCCAGCAGCCCCCGGACAGGGGGTGTTTATGGCTACACCTTC. This translates into CASSPRTGGVYGYTF.

V and J are TRBV6-6 and TRBJ2-6, with D possibly being TRBD1 (6 bases). Trimming left V 6 bases short and J 1 base short, with 22 bases between. This CDR3 has 19 amino acids. The V gene's germline CDR1 is MNHNY and CDR2 SVGAGI (reference sequence). The chain's CDR3 is CASSSRAGQFASGANVLTF. DNA of the CDR3: TGTGCCAGCAGCTCCCGGGCAGGACAGTTTGCTTCTGGGGCCAACGTCCTGACTTTC.

J is TRBJ1-2 and V is TRBV12-3 or TRBV12-4, with D possibly being TRBD1 (6 bases). Trimming took off 10 bases at V and 6 bases at J, with 12 bases between the two ends. The CDR3 is made up of 11 amino acids. The DNA for the CDR3 is TGTGCCATTAAGGGGGTACATGGCTACACCTTC. Protein sequence: CAIKGVHGYTF.

The chain joins TRBV7-2 to TRBJ1-6; D not resolved. Trimming cost V 4 bases and J 4 bases, with 5 bases left between them. CDR3 size: 13 residues. Looked up from germline, CDR1 is SGHTA and CDR2 is FQGNSA. CDR3 coding DNA: TGTGCCAGCAGCTCCAATTATAATTCACCCCTCCACTTT. It is translated as CASSSNYNSPLHF.

This sequence joins TRBV19 and TRBJ1-2; D uncertain. Germline V lookup: CDR1 LNHDA, CDR2 SQIVND (reference sequence). Trimming shortened V by 3 bases and J by 8 bases, and 19 bases separated the two germline ends. CDR3 length: 15 amino acids. The CDR3 nucleotides are TGTGCCAGTAGTATCTCGGCAGGTGAATCGTGGGGCTACACCTTC. Encoded protein: CASSISAGESWGYTF.

The chain recombines TRBV11-1 with TRBJ2-3; D not certain. Germline V gives CDR1 SGHAT, CDR2 FQDESV (reference sequence). This CDR3 has 15 amino acids. V was cut by 5 bases and J by 1 base, with 13 bases left in between. The CDR3 region has the DNA TGTGCCAGCAGCCTTTTTTTAACGGGCACAGATACGCAGTATTTT. Protein: CASSLFLTGTDTQYF.

CDR3 nucleotides: TGTGCCAGCAGTTTTCTCGGACTTGGAAACACCATATATTTT. Translated, it gives CASSFLGLGNTIYF. This chain uses TRBV28 with TRBJ1-3; D is uncertain. The germline gives CDR1 MDHEN, CDR2 SYDVKM. The ends were cut back, 3 bases at V and 3 bases at J, with 9 bases in the middle. The CDR3 runs to 14 residues.

The rearrangement links TRBV3-1 (or the pseudogene TRBV3-2) to TRBJ2-5; D is possibly TRBD2 (6 bases). V was shortened by 4 bases and J by 5 bases, with 26 bases between the two germline ends. The CDR3 is 18 residues long. Germline CDR1 and CDR2: LGHDT and YNNKEL (reference sequence). CDR3 nucleotides: TGTGCCAGCAGCCTAACCGGGGGAGCCCATCGGAACGGCGAGACCCAGTACTTC. Protein: CASSLTGGAHRNGETQYF.

The chain joins TRBV7-2 to TRBJ2-3; no reliable D call. This CDR3 has 13 residues. From germline, CDR1 is SGHTA and CDR2 FQGNSA. Trimming pared 5 bases from V and 7 bases from J, leaving 13 bases between. CDR3 region: CASSADSAYTQYF. The CDR3 DNA reads TGTGCCAGCAGCGCTGACTCTGCTTATACGCAGTATTTT.

The chain is built from TRBV5-3 and TRBJ1-4; no clear D. TRBV5-3 is flagged as an ORF with uncertain function. The germline V and J ends were trimmed by 4 bases and 6 bases, with 13 bases remaining between them. This CDR3 has 14 amino acids. The CDR3 sequence: CARSLNSTYEKLFF. The CDR3 bases are TGTGCCAGAAGCCTGAACTCCACTTATGAAAAACTGTTTTTT.

The chain joins TRBV6-2 or TRBV6-3 to TRBJ1-2; D gene unclear. The length of the CDR3 is 14 residues. V was clipped by 3 bases and J by 2 bases, with 10 bases between them. Germline CDR1 MNHEY, CDR2 SVGEGT. Written as DNA, the CDR3 is TGTGCCAGCAGTTATGGAGTATTAAACTATGGCTACACCTTC. This translates into CASSYGVLNYGYTF.

This clone was counted a single time. V usage is TRBV18 and J usage is TRBJ1-2, with a tentative D call TRBD1 (5 bases). Trimming took 4 bases from V and 1 from J, leaving 10 bases between them. CDR3 length: 14 amino acids. The germline V gene encodes CDR1 KGHSH and CDR2 LQKENI. This CDR3 is CASSLTTVNYGYTF. CDR3 in DNA: TGTGCCAGCTCACTCACGACAGTTAACTATGGCTACACCTTC.